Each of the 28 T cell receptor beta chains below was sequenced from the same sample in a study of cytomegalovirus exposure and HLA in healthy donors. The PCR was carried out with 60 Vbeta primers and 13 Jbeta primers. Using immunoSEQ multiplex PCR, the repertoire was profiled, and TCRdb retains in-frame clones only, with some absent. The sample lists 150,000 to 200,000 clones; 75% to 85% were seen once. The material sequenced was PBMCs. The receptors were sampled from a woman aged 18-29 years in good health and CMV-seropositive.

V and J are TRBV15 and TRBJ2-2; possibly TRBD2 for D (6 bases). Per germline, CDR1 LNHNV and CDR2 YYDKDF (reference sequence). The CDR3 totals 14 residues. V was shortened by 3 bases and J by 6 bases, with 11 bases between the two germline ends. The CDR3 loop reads CATSSQAGSGELFF. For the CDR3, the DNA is TGTGCCACCAGCAGCCAGGCGGGGTCCGGGGAGCTGTTTTTT. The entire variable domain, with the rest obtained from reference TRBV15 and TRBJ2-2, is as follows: DAMVIQNPRYQVTQFGKPVTLSCSQTLNHNVMYWYQQKSSQAPKLLFHYYDKDFNNEADTPDNFQSRRPNTSFCFLDIRSPGLGDTAMYLCATSSQAGSGELFFGEGSRLTVL.

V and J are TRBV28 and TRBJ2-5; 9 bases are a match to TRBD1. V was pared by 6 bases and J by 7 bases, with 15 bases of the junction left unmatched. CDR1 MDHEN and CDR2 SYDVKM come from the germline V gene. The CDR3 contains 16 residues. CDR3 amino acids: CASSLPGQGSSGTQYF. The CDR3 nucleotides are TGTGCCAGCAGCCTCCCCGGACAGGGGTCCAGTGGGACCCAGTACTTC.

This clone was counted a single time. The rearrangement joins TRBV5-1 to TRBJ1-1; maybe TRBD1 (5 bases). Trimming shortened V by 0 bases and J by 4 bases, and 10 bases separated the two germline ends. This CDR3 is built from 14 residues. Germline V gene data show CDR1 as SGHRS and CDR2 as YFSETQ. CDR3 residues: CASSLESGPTEAFF. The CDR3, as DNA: TGCGCCAGCAGCTTGGAGTCAGGGCCCACTGAAGCTTTCTTT.

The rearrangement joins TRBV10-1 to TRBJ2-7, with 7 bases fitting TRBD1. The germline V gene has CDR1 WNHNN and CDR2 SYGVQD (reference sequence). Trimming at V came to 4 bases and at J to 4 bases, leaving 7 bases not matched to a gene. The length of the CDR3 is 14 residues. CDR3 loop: CASSVVRDSYEQYF. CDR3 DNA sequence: TGCGCCAGCAGTGTAGTTCGGGACAGTTACGAGCAGTACTTC.

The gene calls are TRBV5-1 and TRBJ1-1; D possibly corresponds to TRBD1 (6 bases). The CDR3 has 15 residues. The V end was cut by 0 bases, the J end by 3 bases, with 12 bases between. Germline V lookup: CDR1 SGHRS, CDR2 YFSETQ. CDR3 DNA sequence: TGCGCCAGCAGCTTGGCCTCTAACAGGGACACTGAAGCTTTCTTT. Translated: CASSLASNRDTEAFF.

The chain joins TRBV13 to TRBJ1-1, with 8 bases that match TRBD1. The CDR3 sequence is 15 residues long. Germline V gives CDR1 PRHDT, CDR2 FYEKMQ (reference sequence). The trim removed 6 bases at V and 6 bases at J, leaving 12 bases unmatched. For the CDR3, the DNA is TGTGCCAGCAGGAGATCGACAGGGGCCGCCCCTGAAGCTTTCTTT. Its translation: CASRRSTGAAPEAFF.

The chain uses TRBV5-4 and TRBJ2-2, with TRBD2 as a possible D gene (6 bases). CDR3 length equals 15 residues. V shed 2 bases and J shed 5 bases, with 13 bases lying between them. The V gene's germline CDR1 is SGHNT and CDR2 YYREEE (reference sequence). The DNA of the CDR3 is TGTGCCAGCAGCTTCGAACTAGCACCTACCGGGGAGCTGTTTTTT. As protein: CASSFELAPTGELFF.

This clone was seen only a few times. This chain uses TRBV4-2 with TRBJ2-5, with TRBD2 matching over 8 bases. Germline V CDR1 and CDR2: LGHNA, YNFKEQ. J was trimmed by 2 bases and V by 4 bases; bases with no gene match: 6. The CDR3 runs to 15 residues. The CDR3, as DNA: TGTGCCAGCAGCCCTACTAGCGGCCCGCAAGAGACCCAGTACTTC. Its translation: CASSPTSGPQETQYF.

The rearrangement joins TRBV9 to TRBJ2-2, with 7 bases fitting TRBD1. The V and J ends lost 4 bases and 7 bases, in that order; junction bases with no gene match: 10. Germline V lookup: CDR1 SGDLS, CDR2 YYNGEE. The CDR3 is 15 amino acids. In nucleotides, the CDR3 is TGTGCCAGCAGCCCGTCAGGGGGTTCTATCGGGGAGCTGTTTTTT. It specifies CASSPSGGSIGELFF.

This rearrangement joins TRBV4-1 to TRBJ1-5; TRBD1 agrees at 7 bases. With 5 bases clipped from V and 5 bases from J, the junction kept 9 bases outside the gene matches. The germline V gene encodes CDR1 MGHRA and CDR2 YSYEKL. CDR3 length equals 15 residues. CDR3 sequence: CASSEKGALDQPQHF. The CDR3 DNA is TGCGCCAGCAGCGAGAAGGGGGCGCTAGATCAGCCCCAGCATTTT.

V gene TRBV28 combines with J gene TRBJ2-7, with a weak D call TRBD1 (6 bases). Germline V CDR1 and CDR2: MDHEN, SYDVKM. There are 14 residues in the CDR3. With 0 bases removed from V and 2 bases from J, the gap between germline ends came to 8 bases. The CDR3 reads CASSLWTGAYEQYF. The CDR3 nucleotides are TGTGCCAGCAGTTTATGGACAGGAGCCTACGAGCAGTACTTC.

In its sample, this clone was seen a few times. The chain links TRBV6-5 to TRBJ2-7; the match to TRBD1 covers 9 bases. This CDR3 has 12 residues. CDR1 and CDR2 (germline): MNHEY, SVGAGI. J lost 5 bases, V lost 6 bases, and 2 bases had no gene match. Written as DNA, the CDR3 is TGTGCCAGCAGCAGACAGGGGGACGAGCAGTACTTC. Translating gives CASSRQGDEQYF.

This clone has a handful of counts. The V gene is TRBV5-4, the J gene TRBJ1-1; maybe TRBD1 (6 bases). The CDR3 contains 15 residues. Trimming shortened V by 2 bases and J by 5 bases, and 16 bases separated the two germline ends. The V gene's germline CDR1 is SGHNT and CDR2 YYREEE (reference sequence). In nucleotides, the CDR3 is TGTGCCAGCAGCTTTAACAGGGCAGAGAGGACTGAAGCTTTCTTT. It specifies CASSFNRAERTEAFF.

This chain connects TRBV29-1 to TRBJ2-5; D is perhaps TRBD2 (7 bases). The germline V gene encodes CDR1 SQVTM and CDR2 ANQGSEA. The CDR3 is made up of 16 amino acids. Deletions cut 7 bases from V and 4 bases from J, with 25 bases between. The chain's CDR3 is CSAHPGGRVVGETQYF. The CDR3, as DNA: TGCAGCGCCCACCCCGGGGGGCGGGTTGTCGGAGAGACCCAGTACTTC.

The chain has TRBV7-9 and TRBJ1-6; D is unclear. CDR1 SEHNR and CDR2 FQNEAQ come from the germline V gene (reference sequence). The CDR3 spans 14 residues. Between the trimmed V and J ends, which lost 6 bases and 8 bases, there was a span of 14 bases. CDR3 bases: TGTGCCAGCAGGGCCGCCGATGGTGATTCACCCCTCCACTTT. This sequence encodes CASRAADGDSPLHF.

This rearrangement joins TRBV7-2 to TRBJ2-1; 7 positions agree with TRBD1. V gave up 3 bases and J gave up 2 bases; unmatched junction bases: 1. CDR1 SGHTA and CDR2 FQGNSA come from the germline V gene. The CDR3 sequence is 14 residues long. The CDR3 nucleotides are TGTGCCAGCAGCTTGACAGGGACCTACAATGAGCAGTTCTTC. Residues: CASSLTGTYNEQFF.

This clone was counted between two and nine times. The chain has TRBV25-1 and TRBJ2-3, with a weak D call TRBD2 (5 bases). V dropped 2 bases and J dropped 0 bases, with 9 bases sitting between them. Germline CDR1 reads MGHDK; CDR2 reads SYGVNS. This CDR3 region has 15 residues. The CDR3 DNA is TGTGCCAGCAGTGAACTCGGGGAGAGCACAGATACGCAGTATTTT. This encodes CASSELGESTDTQYF.

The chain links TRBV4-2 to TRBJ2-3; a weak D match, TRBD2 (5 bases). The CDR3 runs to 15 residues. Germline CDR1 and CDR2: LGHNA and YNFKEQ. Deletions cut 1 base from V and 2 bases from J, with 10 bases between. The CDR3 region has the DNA TGTGCCAGCAGCCAAGCACTTGACTACACAGATACGCAGTATTTT. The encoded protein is CASSQALDYTDTQYF.

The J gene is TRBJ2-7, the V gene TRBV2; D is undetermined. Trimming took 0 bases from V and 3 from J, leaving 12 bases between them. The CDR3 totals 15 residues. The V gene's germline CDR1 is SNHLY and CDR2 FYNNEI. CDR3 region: CASSEAFQKNYEQYV. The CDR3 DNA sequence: TGTGCCAGCAGTGAAGCGTTCCAGAAGAACTACGAGCAGTACGTC.

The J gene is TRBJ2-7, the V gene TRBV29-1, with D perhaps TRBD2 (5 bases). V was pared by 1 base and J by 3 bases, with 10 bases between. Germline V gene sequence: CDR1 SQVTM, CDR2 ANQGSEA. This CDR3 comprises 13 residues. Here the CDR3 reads CSVEVDGLYEQYF. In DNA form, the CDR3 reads TGCAGCGTTGAAGTCGACGGACTCTACGAGCAGTACTTC.

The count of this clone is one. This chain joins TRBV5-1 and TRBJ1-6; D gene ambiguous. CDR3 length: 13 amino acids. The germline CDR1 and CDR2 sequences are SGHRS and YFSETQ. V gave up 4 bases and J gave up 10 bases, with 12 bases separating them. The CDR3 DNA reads TGCGCCAGCAGCCCCCTCCCCGAGTCACCCCTCCACTTT. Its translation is CASSPLPESPLHF. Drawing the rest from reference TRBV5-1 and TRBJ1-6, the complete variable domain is KAGVTQTPRYLIKTRGQQVTLSCSPISGHRSVSWYQQTPGQGLQFLFEYFSETQRNKGNFPGRFSGRQFSNSRSEMNVSTLELGDSALYLCASSPLPESPLHFGNGTRLTVT.

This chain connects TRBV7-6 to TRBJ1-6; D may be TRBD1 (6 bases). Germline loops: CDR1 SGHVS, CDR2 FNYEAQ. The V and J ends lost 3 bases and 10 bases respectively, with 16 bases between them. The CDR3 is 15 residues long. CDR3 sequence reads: CASSLTQGSGSPLHF. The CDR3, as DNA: TGTGCCAGCAGCTTGACTCAGGGGTCAGGGTCACCCCTCCACTTT.

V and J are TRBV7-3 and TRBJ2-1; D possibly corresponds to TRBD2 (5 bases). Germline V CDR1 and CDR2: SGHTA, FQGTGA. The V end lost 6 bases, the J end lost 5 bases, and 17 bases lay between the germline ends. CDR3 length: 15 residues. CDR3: CASRPSSMRDNEQFF. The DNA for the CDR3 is TGTGCCAGCAGACCGAGTTCTATGCGGGACAATGAGCAGTTCTTC.

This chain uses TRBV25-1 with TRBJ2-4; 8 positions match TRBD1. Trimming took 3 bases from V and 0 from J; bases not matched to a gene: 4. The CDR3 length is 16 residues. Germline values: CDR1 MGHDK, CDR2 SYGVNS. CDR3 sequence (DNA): TGTGCCAGCAGTGAGGACAGGGCACTAGCCAAAAACATTCAGTACTTC. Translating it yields CASSEDRALAKNIQYF. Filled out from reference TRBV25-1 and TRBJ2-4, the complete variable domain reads EADIYQTPRYLVIGTGKKITLECSQTMGHDKMYWYQQDPGMELHLIHYSYGVNSTEKGDLSSESTVSRIRTEHFPLTLESARPSHTSQYLCASSEDRALAKNIQYFGAGTRLSVL.

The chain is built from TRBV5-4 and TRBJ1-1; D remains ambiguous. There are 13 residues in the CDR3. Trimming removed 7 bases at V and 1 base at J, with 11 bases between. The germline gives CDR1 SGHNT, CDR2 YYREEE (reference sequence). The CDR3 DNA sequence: TGTGCCAGCCGAGACATTCCGAACACTGAAGCTTTCTTT. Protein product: CASRDIPNTEAFF.

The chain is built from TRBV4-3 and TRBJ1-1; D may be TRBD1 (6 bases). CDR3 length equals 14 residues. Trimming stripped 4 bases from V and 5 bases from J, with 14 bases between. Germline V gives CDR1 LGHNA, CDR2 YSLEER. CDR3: CASSPRGGMTEAFF. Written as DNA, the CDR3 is TGCGCCAGCAGCCCTAGGGGGGGGATGACTGAAGCTTTCTTT.

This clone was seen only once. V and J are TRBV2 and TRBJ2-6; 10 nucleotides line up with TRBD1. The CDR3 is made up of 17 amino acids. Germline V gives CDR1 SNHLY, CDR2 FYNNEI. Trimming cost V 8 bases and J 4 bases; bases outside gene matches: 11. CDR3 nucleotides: TGTGCCAGCGGGACAGGGGCCCCCGTCTCCGGGGCCAACGTCCTGACTTTC. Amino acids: CASGTGAPVSGANVLTF.

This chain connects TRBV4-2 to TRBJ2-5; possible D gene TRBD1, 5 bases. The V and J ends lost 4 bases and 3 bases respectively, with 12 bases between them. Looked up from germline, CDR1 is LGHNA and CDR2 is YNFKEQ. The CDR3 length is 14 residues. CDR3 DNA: TGTGCCAGCAGCCGGGGCGGTACTGAAGAGACCCAGTACTTC. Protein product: CASSRGGTEETQYF.